The 31 T cell receptor beta chains below all came from one sample that was sequenced in a study of shared clonotypes between healthy human individuals. Profiling relied on immunoSEQ multiplex PCR, and the TCRdb table lists in-frame clones only, not all of them. The data show 2 million to 2.5 million clones, 90% to 95% seen once. The sequencing sample was made of naive CD4+ T cells from PBMCs. Subset of the sample: CD45RA+ positively selected. These receptors were obtained from a man between 18 and 29 years old in good health. Some clones in this sample may be carry-over from other donors' samples.

The chain couples TRBV7-2 to TRBJ2-7; D gene uncertain. The CDR3 sequence is 15 residues long. With 5 bases removed from V and 0 bases from J, the gap between germline ends came to 14 bases. Germline CDR1 SGHTA, CDR2 FQGNSA. In DNA form, the CDR3 reads TGTGCCAGCAGCCCCGCCCCAGGTGCCTCCTACGAGCAGTACTTC. This codes for CASSPAPGASYEQYF.

The V gene is TRBV7-2, the J gene TRBJ2-1; D remains ambiguous. The V end lost 3 bases, the J end lost 6 bases, and 6 bases lay between the germline ends. CDR1 is SGHTA, CDR2 FQGNSA, per germline. The CDR3 has 12 residues. In nucleotides, the CDR3 is TGTGCCAGCAGCTTCCTTCTCAATGAGCAGTTCTTC. Amino acids: CASSFLLNEQFF.

This chain connects TRBV5-1 to TRBJ1-4, with unresolved D. CDR1 is SGHRS, CDR2 YFSETQ, per germline. The V and J ends lost 0 bases and 8 bases respectively, with 11 bases between them. The CDR3 runs to 14 residues. The CDR3 DNA follows: TGCGCCAGCAGCTTGGGAGCGTTAAAGGAAAAACTGTTTTTT. Translating it yields CASSLGALKEKLFF.

V gene TRBV7-2 combines with J gene TRBJ2-3, with 7 bases identical to TRBD1. This CDR3 has 17 amino acids. J gave up 4 bases and V 4 bases, and 14 bases lay outside the gene matches. The V gene's germline CDR1 is SGHTA and CDR2 FQGNSA. CDR3 bases: TGTGCCAGCAGCTCACAAATTACCGGGACAGTACCAGATACGCAGTATTTT. Encoded protein: CASSSQITGTVPDTQYF.

This clone was picked up one time. This chain joins TRBV13 and TRBJ2-1, with 12 bases matching TRBD2. The CDR3 spans 17 residues. The V gene's germline CDR1 is PRHDT and CDR2 FYEKMQ (reference sequence). V shed 3 bases and J 10 bases; nucleotides not matched to a gene: 13. The CDR3 nucleotides read TGTGCCAGCAGCTTGATCACTAGCGGGAGGCCGGGTGAAGAGCAGTTCTTC. As protein: CASSLITSGRPGEEQFF.

This clone was seen only once. The junction differs from germline at one of its ends, possibly a read error. This sequence joins TRBV5-5 and TRBJ2-1; 7 nucleotides match TRBD1. The CDR3 spans 16 residues. CDR1 and CDR2 from the germline V gene are SGHKS and YYEKEE (reference sequence). The CDR3, as DNA: TGTGCCAGCAGCCGACGTCGGGACAGCTCCTTCAATGAGCAGTTCTTC. Amino acid sequence: CASSRRRDSSFNEQFF.

The rearrangement links TRBV18 to TRBJ1-1, with 8 nucleotides matching TRBD1. Germline V lookup: CDR1 KGHSH, CDR2 LQKENI. Germline trimming cut 5 bases from V and 5 bases from J; bases unmatched to any gene: 10. CDR3 length equals 15 residues. Here the CDR3 DNA reads TGTGCCAGCTCATCAGAAAGACAGGGGCGGACTGAAGCTTTCTTT. Amino acid sequence: CASSSERQGRTEAFF. Full variable domain (missing parts from reference TRBV18 and TRBJ1-1): NAGVMQNPRHLVRRRGQEARLRCSPMKGHSHVYWYRQLPEEGLKFMVYLQKENIIDESGMPKERFSAEFPKEGPSILRIQQVVRGDSAAYFCASSSERQGRTEAFFGQGTRLTVV.

In this sample, this clone turned up once. The V call is TRBV6-1, the J call TRBJ1-5; D remains ambiguous. The V gene lost 2 bases and the J gene lost 0 bases, with 14 bases spanning the gap. CDR1 is MNHNS and CDR2 is SASEGT in the germline V gene. The CDR3 totals 17 residues. The CDR3 region is CASSEMKQRDSNQPQHF. DNA of the CDR3: TGTGCCAGCAGTGAAATGAAACAGAGAGATAGCAATCAGCCCCAGCATTTT.

The genes are TRBV7-3 and TRBJ2-3; TRBD2 matches 9 bases. Trimming took 0 bases from V and 4 from J; bases not matched to a gene: 5. Germline CDR1 SGHTA, CDR2 FQGTGA. This CDR3 contains 16 residues. Here the CDR3 reads CASSLTLREGSDTQYF. CDR3 bases: TGTGCCAGCAGCTTAACTTTGCGGGAGGGCTCAGATACGCAGTATTTT.

Worth noting for this clone: Other DNA sequences in the sample encode the same CDR3. The rearrangement joins TRBV10-3 to TRBJ1-1, with D possibly matching TRBD1 (5 bases). Germline V gives CDR1 ENHRY, CDR2 SYGVKD. Trimming left V 0 bases short and J 0 bases short, with 5 bases between. The CDR3 is 14 residues long. The CDR3 is CAISESGLNTEAFF. CDR3 coding DNA: TGTGCCATCAGTGAGTCGGGACTGAACACTGAAGCTTTCTTT.

Comments on this clone: Different DNA sequences within this sample yield the same CDR3. The chain links TRBV14 to TRBJ2-5, with unresolved D. This CDR3 is built from 13 residues. Per germline, CDR1 SGHDN and CDR2 FVKESK. Trimming removed 1 base at V and 4 bases at J, with 7 bases between. In nucleotides, the CDR3 is TGTGCCAGCAGCCAAGCCCGCAGAGAGACCCAGTACTTC. It translates to CASSQARRETQYF.

This chain's CDR3 is CSVDRAQGRFF. For the CDR3, the DNA is TGCAGCGTCGACCGGGCACAGGGAAGGTTCTTT. The chain joins TRBV29-1 to TRBJ1-1, with TRBD1 as a possible D gene (6 bases). This CDR3 is 11 amino acids long. The germline V and J ends were trimmed by 6 bases and 14 bases, with 19 bases remaining between them. From germline, CDR1 is SQVTM and CDR2 ANQGSEA.

The chain joins TRBV4-1 to TRBJ2-5; D gene ambiguous. The V gene's germline CDR1 is MGHRA and CDR2 YSYEKL. This CDR3 region has 13 residues. V dropped 0 bases and J dropped 4 bases, with 6 bases sitting between them. CDR3 residues: CASSQDWGETQYF. The CDR3 DNA reads as TGCGCCAGCAGCCAAGATTGGGGAGAGACCCAGTACTTC.

The V call is TRBV6-5, the J call TRBJ1-5, with D maybe TRBD1 (5 bases). The V end lost 0 bases, the J end lost 4 bases, and 7 bases lay between the germline ends. From germline, CDR1 is MNHEY and CDR2 SVGAGI. The CDR3 contains 14 residues. CDR3 DNA: TGTGCCAGCAGTTACTCGGAGGGGAATCAGCCCCAGCATTTT. Its translation: CASSYSEGNQPQHF.

V and J are TRBV7-9 and TRBJ2-5; TRBD1 might be the D (6 bases). The J call could be wrong; TRBJ2-7 is a better fit for the DNA end. Germline CDR1 and CDR2: SEHNR and FQNEAQ (reference sequence). The length of the CDR3 is 15 residues. The CDR3 region is CASSPPRGSSYEQYF. The CDR3 nucleotides are TGTGCCAGCAGCCCCCCCAGGGGAAGCTCCTACGAGCAGTACTTC.

The rearrangement joins TRBV28 to TRBJ2-2; TRBD2 matches 9 bases. V lost 6 bases and J lost 3; bases outside the gene matches: 14. Germline-derived CDR1 and CDR2 are MDHEN and SYDVKM. The CDR3 consists of 18 residues. The chain's CDR3 is CASSRPLLAGAYTGELFF. CDR3 nucleotide sequence: TGTGCCAGCAGCAGACCGCTATTAGCGGGAGCCTACACCGGGGAGCTGTTTTTT.

The chain carries TRBV7-2 and TRBJ1-3, with D tentatively TRBD1 (6 bases). From germline, CDR1 is SGHTA and CDR2 FQGNSA. Trimming left V 1 base short and J 4 bases short, with 17 bases between. The CDR3 consists of 17 residues. The CDR3 protein is CASSLGLPGASGNTIYF. CDR3 sequence (DNA): TGTGCCAGCAGCTTAGGTCTCCCAGGGGCGTCGGGAAACACCATATATTTT.

The genes are TRBV9 and TRBJ2-2; 7 bases are a match to TRBD2. CDR1 is SGDLS and CDR2 is YYNGEE in the germline V gene. Trimming removed 4 bases from V and 0 bases from J; junction bases left unmatched: 6. This CDR3 region has 16 residues. The DNA of the CDR3 is TGTGCCAGCAGCACACCGGGACTACCGAACACCGGGGAGCTGTTTTTT. It translates to CASSTPGLPNTGELFF.

The genes are TRBV2 and TRBJ2-3; 8 bases match TRBD2. This CDR3 spans 15 amino acids. The V and J ends lost 4 bases and 5 bases, in that order; junction bases with no gene match: 8. The germline V gene has CDR1 SNHLY and CDR2 FYNNEI. The CDR3 protein is CASSAVAGWLDTQYF. The CDR3 DNA follows: TGTGCCAGCAGTGCCGTAGCGGGATGGTTAGATACGCAGTATTTT.

V usage is TRBV7-8 and J usage is TRBJ2-7, with 11 nucleotides matching TRBD2. The CDR3 covers 14 residues. Germline CDR1 and CDR2: SGHVS and FQNEAQ. With 5 bases clipped from V and 4 bases from J, the junction kept 4 bases outside the gene matches. CDR3 sequence: CASSATSGRYEQYF. CDR3 nucleotides: TGTGCCAGCAGCGCCACTAGCGGGAGATACGAGCAGTACTTC.

The V and J genes are TRBV5-1 and TRBJ1-2; 9 bases map to TRBD1. The CDR3 runs 15 residues. After removal of 5 bases from V and 1 base from J, the junction contained 6 bases not matched to a gene. From germline, CDR1 is SGHRS and CDR2 YFSETQ. The CDR3 region has the DNA TGCGCCAGCAGTATCGGACAGGGGAATAACTATGGCTACACCTTC. Protein: CASSIGQGNNYGYTF.

The rearrangement links TRBV27 to TRBJ1-4, with D perhaps matching TRBD1 (6 bases). The CDR3 is 14 amino acids. CDR1 and CDR2 from the germline V gene are MNHEY and SMNVEV (reference sequence). The V gene lost 6 bases and the J gene lost 5 bases, with 13 bases spanning the gap. DNA for the CDR3: TGTGCCAGCAGGCCGGACAGTTCAAATGAAAAACTGTTTTTT. It yields the protein CASRPDSSNEKLFF.

The genes are TRBV28 and TRBJ2-7; D is tentatively TRBD1 or TRBD2 (5 bases each). V was cut by 2 bases and J by 5 bases, with 7 bases left in between. The V gene's germline CDR1 is MDHEN and CDR2 SYDVKM. The CDR3 contains 12 residues. The CDR3 loop reads CASSLEGNEQYF. For the CDR3, the DNA is TGTGCCAGCAGTTTAGAGGGGAACGAGCAGTACTTC.

The CDR3 spells CASSEMGDTEAFF. The CDR3, as DNA: TGTGCCAGCAGTGAAATGGGGGACACTGAAGCTTTCTTT. This chain connects TRBV25-1 to TRBJ1-1; weak D call: TRBD1 (5 bases). Germline CDR1 is MGHDK and CDR2 is SYGVNS. Deletions cut 2 bases from V and 3 bases from J, with 7 bases between. The CDR3 has 13 amino acids.

The chain links TRBV2 to TRBJ1-5; TRBD1 is a possible D gene (6 bases). Trimming shortened V by 1 base and J by 4 bases, and 11 bases separated the two germline ends. This CDR3 is 15 amino acids long. Germline CDR1 reads SNHLY; CDR2 reads FYNNEI. The CDR3 DNA follows: TGTGCCAGCAGTGAAGAGGGAGGGGGAAATCAGCCCCAGCATTTT. The encoded protein is CASSEEGGGNQPQHF.

Comment on this clone: The junction departs from the called germline gene at one end, perhaps through a read error. The V call is TRBV28, the J call TRBJ1-5, with D perhaps matching TRBD1 (6 bases). The length of the CDR3 is 13 residues. Looked up from germline, CDR1 is MDHEN and CDR2 is SYDVKM. CDR3 region: CASSLYGGQTCEF. DNA of the CDR3: TGTGCCAGCAGTTTATATGGGGGGCAGACGTGCGAATTT. The variable domain in full, completed from reference TRBV28 and TRBJ1-5, reads DVKVTQSSRYLVKRTGEKVFLECVQDMDHENMFWYRQDPGLGLRLIYFSYDVKMKEKGDIPEGYSVSREKKERFSLILESASTNQTSMYLCASSLYGGQTCEFGDGTRLSIL.

V and J are TRBV6-1 and TRBJ1-2; unclear D gene. V shed 8 bases and J shed 3 bases, with 10 bases lying between them. The CDR3 is made up of 12 amino acids. Germline values: CDR1 MNHNS, CDR2 SASEGT. CDR3 in DNA: TGTGCCAGCGCTTTTGGGGACTATGGCTACACCTTC. This translates into CASAFGDYGYTF.

The chain uses TRBV5-1 and TRBJ1-3; 7 positions agree with TRBD1. The trim removed 2 bases at V and 6 bases at J, leaving 5 bases unmatched. Per the germline V gene, CDR1 is SGHRS and CDR2 is YFSETQ. The CDR3 contains 14 residues. CDR3 DNA: TGCGCCAGCAGCTTTCGACAGGGAGCAAACACCATATATTTT. Its translation is CASSFRQGANTIYF.

V is TRBV9 and J is TRBJ1-4; tentatively, D is TRBD1 (5 bases). Per germline, CDR1 SGDLS and CDR2 YYNGEE. The CDR3 consists of 13 residues. With 4 bases removed from V and 8 bases from J, the gap between germline ends came to 12 bases. The CDR3 DNA reads as TGTGCCAGCAGCCACGTGCAGGGAGAAAAACTGTTTTTT. Protein: CASSHVQGEKLFF.

This rearrangement joins TRBV19 to TRBJ1-4; 9 bases match TRBD1. The CDR3 covers 15 residues. Germline assignment: CDR1 LNHDA and CDR2 SQIVND (reference sequence). The ends lost 9 bases at V and 5 bases at J; junction bases unmatched: 10. CDR3 sequence: CASSTRGQGNEKLFF. In DNA form, the CDR3 reads TGTGCCAGCAGCACGAGGGGACAGGGAAATGAAAAACTGTTTTTT. Full variable domain (remainder filled in from reference TRBV19 and TRBJ1-4): DGGITQSPKYLFRKEGQNVTLSCEQNLNHDAMYWYRQDPGQGLRLIYYSQIVNDFQKGDIAEGYSVSREKKESFPLTVTSAQKNPTAFYLCASSTRGQGNEKLFFGSGTQLSVL.

This clone has only one observation. The CDR3 sequence: CASGRGEIYNEQFF. The CDR3 bases are TGTGCCAGCGGACGGGGCGAGATCTACAATGAGCAGTTCTTC. The rearrangement uses TRBV9 and TRBJ2-1; D is perhaps TRBD1 or TRBD2 (5 bases each). V lost 7 bases and J 3 bases, leaving 14 bases between the germline ends. Per germline, CDR1 SGDLS and CDR2 YYNGEE. The CDR3 runs 14 residues. Full variable domain (rest looked up from reference TRBV9 and TRBJ2-1): DSGVTQTPKHLITATGQRVTLRCSPRSGDLSVYWYQQSLDQGLQFLIQYYNGEERAKGNILERFSAQQFPDLHSELNLSSLELGDSALYFCASGRGEIYNEQFFGPGTRLTVL.